This T cell receptor (beta chain) was profiled in a study of T cells in Graves' hyperthyroidism and ophthalmopathy. Study-wide points: The model predicted ophthalmopathy a median 6.5 months before onset.

This clonotype has ten or more counts. The antigen is not known. Germline CDR1 and CDR2: SEHNR and FQNEAQ (reference sequence). Deletions cut 5 bases from V and 12 bases from J, with 8 bases between. The length of the CDR3 is 10 residues. Amplified TCR beta CDR3 regions came from RNA transcripts. HTBI primers drove first-round RT-PCR of the TCR CDR3. TCRdb reanalysed the multiplex PCR reads using MiXCR and keeps one entry per CDR3 protein. The sample lists hundreds of thousands of distinct CDR3 sequences, more than 20% occurring once. This chain joins TRBV7-9 and TRBJ2-1; D uncertain. The clonotype comes from a man aged 50 to 60 with Graves' hyperthyroidism. What was sequenced was blood. CDR3 in amino acids: CASSQVGQFF. In nucleotides, the CDR3 is TGTGCCAGCAGCCAAGTGGGGCAGTTCTTC.